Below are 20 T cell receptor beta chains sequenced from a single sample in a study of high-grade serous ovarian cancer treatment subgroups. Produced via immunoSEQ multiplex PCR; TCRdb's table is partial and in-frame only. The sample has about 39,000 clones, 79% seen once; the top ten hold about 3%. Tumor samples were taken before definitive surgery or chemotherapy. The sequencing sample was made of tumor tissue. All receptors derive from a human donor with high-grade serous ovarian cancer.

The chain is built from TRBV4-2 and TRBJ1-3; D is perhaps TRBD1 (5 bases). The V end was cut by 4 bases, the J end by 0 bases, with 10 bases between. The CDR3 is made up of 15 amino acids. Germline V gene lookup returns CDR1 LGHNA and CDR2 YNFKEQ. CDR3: CASSPGTLSGNTIYF. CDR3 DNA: TGTGCCAGCAGCCCAGGGACTCTCTCTGGAAACACCATATATTTT.

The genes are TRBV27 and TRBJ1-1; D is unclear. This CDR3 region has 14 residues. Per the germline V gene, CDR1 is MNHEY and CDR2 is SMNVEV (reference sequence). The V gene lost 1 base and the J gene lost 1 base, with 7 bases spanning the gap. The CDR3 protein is CASSLFGGNTEAFF. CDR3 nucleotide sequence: TGTGCCAGCAGTTTATTCGGTGGGAACACTGAAGCTTTCTTT.

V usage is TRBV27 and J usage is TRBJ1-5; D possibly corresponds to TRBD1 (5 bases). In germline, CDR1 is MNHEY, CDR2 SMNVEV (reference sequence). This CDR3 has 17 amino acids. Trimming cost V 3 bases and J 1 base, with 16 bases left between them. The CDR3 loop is CASSLAGGRLSNQPQHF. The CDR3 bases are TGTGCCAGCAGTTTGGCCGGGGGACGGTTAAGCAATCAGCCCCAGCATTTT.

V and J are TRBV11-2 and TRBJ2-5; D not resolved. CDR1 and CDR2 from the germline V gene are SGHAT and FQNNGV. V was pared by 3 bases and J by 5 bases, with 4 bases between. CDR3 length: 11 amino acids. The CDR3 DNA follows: TGTGCCAGCAGCTTCGGCGAGACCCAGTACTTC. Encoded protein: CASSFGETQYF.

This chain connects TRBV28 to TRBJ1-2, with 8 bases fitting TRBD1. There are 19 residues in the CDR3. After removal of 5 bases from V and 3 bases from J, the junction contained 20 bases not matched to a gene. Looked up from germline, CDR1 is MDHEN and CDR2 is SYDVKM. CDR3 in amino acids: CASSADRGGSFEGDYGYTF. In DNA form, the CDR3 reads TGTGCCAGCAGTGCTGACAGGGGAGGGAGCTTTGAGGGAGACTATGGCTACACCTTC.

The CDR3 loop reads CASSSPNTDTQYF. DNA for the CDR3: TGTGCCAGCAGCTCCCCAAACACAGATACGCAGTATTTT. V is TRBV7-2 and J is TRBJ2-3; no definite D call. From germline, CDR1 is SGHTA and CDR2 FQGNSA. V was shortened by 4 bases and J by 2 bases, with 7 bases between the two germline ends. The CDR3 runs 13 residues.

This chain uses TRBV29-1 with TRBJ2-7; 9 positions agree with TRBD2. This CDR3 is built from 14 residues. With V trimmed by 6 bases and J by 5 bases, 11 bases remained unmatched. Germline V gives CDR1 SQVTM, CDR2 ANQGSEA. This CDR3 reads CSVVMASGNHEQYF. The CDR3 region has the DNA TGCAGCGTCGTGATGGCTAGCGGGAACCACGAGCAGTACTTC.

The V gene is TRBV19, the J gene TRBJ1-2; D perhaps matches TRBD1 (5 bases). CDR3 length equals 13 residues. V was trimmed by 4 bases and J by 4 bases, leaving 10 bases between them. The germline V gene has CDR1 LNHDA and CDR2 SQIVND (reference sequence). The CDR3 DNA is TGTGCCAGTAGTACCCGACAGAGCTATGGCTACACCTTC. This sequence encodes CASSTRQSYGYTF.

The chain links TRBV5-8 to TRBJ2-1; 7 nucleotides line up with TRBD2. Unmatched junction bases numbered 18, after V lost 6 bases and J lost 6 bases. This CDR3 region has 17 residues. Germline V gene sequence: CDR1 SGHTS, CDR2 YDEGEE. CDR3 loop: CASNFVGGTDGANEQFF. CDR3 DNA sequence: TGTGCCAGCAACTTCGTCGGGGGGACCGATGGTGCCAATGAGCAGTTCTTC.

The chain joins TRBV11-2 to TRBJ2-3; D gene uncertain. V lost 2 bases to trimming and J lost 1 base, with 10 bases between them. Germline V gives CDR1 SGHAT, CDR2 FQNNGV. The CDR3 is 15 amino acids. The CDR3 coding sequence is TGTGCCAGCAGCTTAAGGTGGAAACGCACAGATACGCAGTATTTT. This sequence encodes CASSLRWKRTDTQYF.

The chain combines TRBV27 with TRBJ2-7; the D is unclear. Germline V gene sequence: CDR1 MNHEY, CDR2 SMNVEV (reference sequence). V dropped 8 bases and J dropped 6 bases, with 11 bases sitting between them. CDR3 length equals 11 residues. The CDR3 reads CASSLGAEQYF. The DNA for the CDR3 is TGTGCCAGCTCCTTAGGAGCCGAGCAGTACTTC.

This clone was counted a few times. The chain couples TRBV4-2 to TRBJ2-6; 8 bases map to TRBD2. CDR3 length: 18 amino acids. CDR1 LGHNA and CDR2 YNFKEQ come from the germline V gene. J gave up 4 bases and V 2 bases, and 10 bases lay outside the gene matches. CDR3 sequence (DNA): TGTGCCAGCAGCCAAATGAGCGGGAGCTCCGGAGGGGCCAACGTCCTGACTTTC. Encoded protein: CASSQMSGSSGGANVLTF.

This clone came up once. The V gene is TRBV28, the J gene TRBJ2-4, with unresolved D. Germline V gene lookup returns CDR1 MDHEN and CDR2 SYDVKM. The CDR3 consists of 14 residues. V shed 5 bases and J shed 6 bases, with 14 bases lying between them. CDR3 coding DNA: TGTGCCAGCAGTCCCGCCATGGGTGGAAACATTCAGTACTTC. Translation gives CASSPAMGGNIQYF.

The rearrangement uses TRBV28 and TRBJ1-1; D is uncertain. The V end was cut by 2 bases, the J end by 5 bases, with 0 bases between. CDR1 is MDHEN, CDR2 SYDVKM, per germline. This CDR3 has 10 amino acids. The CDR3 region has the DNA TGTGCCAGCAGTTTAACTGAAGCTTTCTTT. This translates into CASSLTEAFF. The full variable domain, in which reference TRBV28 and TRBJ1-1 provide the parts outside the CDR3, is DVKVTQSSRYLVKRTGEKVFLECVQDMDHENMFWYRQDPGLGLRLIYFSYDVKMKEKGDIPEGYSVSREKKERFSLILESASTNQTSMYLCASSLTEAFFGQGTRLTVV.

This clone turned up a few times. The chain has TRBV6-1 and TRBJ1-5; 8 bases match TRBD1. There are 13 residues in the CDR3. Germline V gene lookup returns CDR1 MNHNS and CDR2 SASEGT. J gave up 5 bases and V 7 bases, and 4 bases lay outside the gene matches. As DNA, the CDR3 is TGTGCCAGCACTGCGACAGGGGATCAGCCCCAGCATTTT. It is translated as CASTATGDQPQHF.

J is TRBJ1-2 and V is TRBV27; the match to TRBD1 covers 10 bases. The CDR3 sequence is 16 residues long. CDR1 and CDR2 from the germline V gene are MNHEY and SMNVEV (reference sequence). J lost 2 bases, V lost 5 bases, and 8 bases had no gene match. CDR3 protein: CASSPQGQGSNYGYTF. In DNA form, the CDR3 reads TGTGCCAGCAGTCCGCAGGGACAGGGGTCGAACTATGGCTACACCTTC.

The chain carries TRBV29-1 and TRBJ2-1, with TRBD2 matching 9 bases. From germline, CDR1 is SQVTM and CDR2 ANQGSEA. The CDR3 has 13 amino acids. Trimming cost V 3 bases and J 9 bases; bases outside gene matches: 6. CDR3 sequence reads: CSVDSSGNGEQFF. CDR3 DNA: TGCAGCGTTGATTCTAGCGGGAACGGTGAGCAGTTCTTC.

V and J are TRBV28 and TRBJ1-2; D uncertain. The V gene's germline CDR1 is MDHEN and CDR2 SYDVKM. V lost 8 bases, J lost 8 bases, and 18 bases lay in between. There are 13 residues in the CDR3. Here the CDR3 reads CASVAQTNLGYTF. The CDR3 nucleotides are TGTGCCAGCGTAGCTCAAACCAATCTCGGCTACACCTTC.

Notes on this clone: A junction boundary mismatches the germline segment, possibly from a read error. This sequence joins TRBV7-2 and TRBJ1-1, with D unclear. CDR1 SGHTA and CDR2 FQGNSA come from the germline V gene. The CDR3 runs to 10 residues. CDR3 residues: CASSLVSPIF. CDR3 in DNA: TGTGCCAGCAGCTTAGTTTCCCCAATATTT.

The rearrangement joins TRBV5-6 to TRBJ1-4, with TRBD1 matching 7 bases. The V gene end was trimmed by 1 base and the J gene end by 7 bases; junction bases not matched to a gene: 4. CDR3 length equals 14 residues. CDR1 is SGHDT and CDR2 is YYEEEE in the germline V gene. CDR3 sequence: CASSLKGTVEKLFF. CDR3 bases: TGTGCCAGCAGCTTGAAGGGGACAGTTGAAAAACTGTTTTTT.